The subject of this entry is one T cell receptor (beta chain). Using immunoSEQ multiplex PCR, the repertoire was profiled, and TCRdb retains in-frame clones only, with some absent. Of about 120,000 clones listed, 85% to 90% are singletons. The data stem from a study of T cell responses to AZD1222 COVID-19 vaccine. The material sequenced was peripheral blood, taken on day 0 of AZD1222 vaccination. The receptor comes from an adult in good health.

This CDR3 is CASSPADRGAFF. The CDR3 DNA sequence: TGTGCCAGCAGCCCGGCCGACAGAGGAGCTTTCTTT. The rearrangement joins TRBV6-5 to TRBJ1-1, with D possibly TRBD1 on 5 matching bases. V lost 6 bases to trimming and J lost 10 bases, with 15 bases between them. The germline CDR1 and CDR2 sequences are MNHEY and SVGAGI. CDR3 length: 12 amino acids.